This T cell receptor (beta chain) is from a study of shared clonotypes between healthy human individuals (TCRdb year 2020). Background on the whole study: A couple of women and three men aged 18 to 49 years were included in the cohort. Libraries were prepared and TCR repertoires were sequenced by different laboratories using diverse techniques, in order to increase sequencing depth and limit assay-specific biases. The study deeply sequenced blood TCR repertoires of about 5 healthy adults to estimate repertoire size and the extent of clonotype sharing between individuals. Between about 0.9 and 8.9 billion PBMCs per donor were obtained by leukapheresis. For each donor, three plates each were used for CD4 naive and CD4 memory, two plates were used for CD8 naive, and one plate was used for CD8 memory.

Donors were healthy HIV-negative adults with no recently reported acute infections or vaccinations. Every donor was a Caucasian adult residing in Nashville, Tennessee, USA. CD4+ T cells were enriched by magnetic negative selection, after which naive cells were positively selected on CD45RA and the negative fraction was taken as the memory subset. Blood was obtained by leukapheresis, after which PBMCs were separated by Ficoll-Histopaque density gradient centrifugation and cryopreserved in liquid nitrogen vapor phase. Purity and quantity of every magnetically sorted T cell population were checked by analytical flow cytometry. Each sorted fraction had its genomic DNA isolated and then quantified by UV absorbance on a Nanodrop 2000c. Comment on this clone: This receptor's antigen is unknown. The input lacks base qualities; no much larger clone sits a single base away.

CDR1 and CDR2 (MDHEN, SYDVKM) derive from the germline V gene. V is shortened by 5 bases, J by 6 bases, and the region joining them spans 16 bases. Its CDR3 holds 14 amino acids, cysteine through phenylalanine. Of all the DNA, just the CDR3 is kept, 42 bases in frame from base 1. Results the study describes overall, beyond this receptor: Because the study included only a small number of donors, the genetic and exposure-history diversity represented was limited. Even with the large sequencing depth, rarefaction of the sorted-subset datasets indicated that sequencing was incomplete. Higher generation probabilities were observed for clonotypes shared by all four sorted-subset donors than for non-shared clonotypes. Larger estimated clonotype richness was generally found for naive subsets than for memory subsets. Across four donors, around 5.4% of naive CD4, roughly 3.3% of naive CD8, approximately 2.5% of memory CD4, and around 0.4% of memory CD8 clonotypes were shared. Pairwise subsampling indicated that sequencing depth was expected to affect the degree of clonotype sharing among donors. Sampling was restricted to blood, and TCR repertoires in tissue are likely to differ from TCR repertoires in blood.

Using the deep immunoSEQ assay, TCR CDR3 regions were amplified from genomic DNA by multiplex PCR. Extracted genomic DNA from each cell subset was distributed evenly across all wells of several immunoSEQ 96-well plates, and each plate was treated as a replicate. Each replicate PCR for sorted subsets received about 180 ng genomic DNA, equal to roughly 30,000 T cell genomes. Purified libraries were measured with a Qubit 3.0 fluorometer, size-checked on a Bioanalyzer 2100, and measured again with the KAPA Library Quantification kit. Every immunoSEQ 96-well plate was sequenced on a separate single-read 150-cycle Illumina NextSeq 550 flow cell. The original methods were these. The immunoSEQ output contained only junctional sequences without quality scores, so filtering could not match that applied to full-length reads. To assign V/J genes and CDR3, sequences were annotated against IMGT germline references using PyIR, a Python wrapper for IgBLAST v1.9. Reads were filtered out if the reads had weak V/J assignments (E-value above 1e-6), no CDR3, stop codons, out-of-frame junctions, or ambiguous translated residues. A V3J clonotype was defined by an identical inferred V gene, J gene, and CDR3 amino acid sequence. The percentage overlap between two repertoires was calculated by dividing the number of shared unique clonotypes by the size of the smaller repertoire. Three approaches were used to assess repertoire richness: RTK rarefaction, the Chao1 estimator, and Recon v2.1 estimates of unobserved clonotypes. OLGA was used to compute generation probabilities for all TCRbeta clonotypes that the gDNA method yielded from a handful of donors. The table comes from immuneACCESS by way of TCRdb, which keeps in-frame sequences with V and J called. Part of the clones is missing from these tables; in studies checked, under half for an unresolved V gene and the rest for unknown reasons. Clonal size and the V and J genes are those of that table, whereas D and trimming came from the DNA. The sample contains roughly 2.4 million clones, approximately 96% of them found a single time. Approximately 0.13% of the sample lies in the top ten.

The sample was naive CD4+ T cells sorted from blood. The sample's cell subset or site label is to be understood as: CD45RA+ positively selected. The rearrangement joined TRBV28 to TRBJ1-2; the D segment cannot be called with confidence. The sequence was obtained from a young man in good health. The CDR3 amino acid sequence is: CASSAPGIVHGYTF. The DNA sequence is as follows: TGTGCCAGCAGTGCCCCGGGGATAGTTCATGGCTACACCTTC.